This TCR beta chain derives from a study of long-term antiretroviral therapy in people with HIV. Runs used v3.0 of the immunoSEQ assay and were done at survey level. TCRdb's table, derived via immunoSEQ multiplex PCR, lists solely in-frame clones and lacks some. Counted here are about 27,000 clones, around four fifths occurring once; the ten biggest clones make up about 10%. In germline, CDR1 is SGDLS, CDR2 YYNGEE. CDR3 length equals 14 residues. V was clipped by 3 bases and J by 6 bases; unmatched bases: 7. This sample comprised unsorted PBMCs, obtained 0.8 years before starting antiretroviral therapy. This clonotype was sampled from a man in his late teens or twenties with HIV. The chain is built from TRBV9 and TRBJ2-7, with TRBD1 identical over 9 bases. The CDR3 coding sequence is TGTGCCAGCAGCGCCACCGGGACAGGGCGCGAGCAGTACTTC. Its protein is CASSATGTGREQYF.